Listed below are T cell receptor beta chains from one sample, sequenced in a study of control samples from healthy donors and cancer patients. Generated by immunoSEQ multiplex PCR, the TCRdb table keeps only in-frame clones and is missing some. Here the sample spans some 110,000 clones, approximately 90% being singletons. Sequenced: PBMCs. The receptors come from a woman aged 45-60 years with colorectal cancer. Each CDR3 is given with its conserved first and last residue. D genes are given only for firm matches. The size entry is marked missing in some rows and otherwise reads once, few, many or a size class.

J: TRBJ2-5
V: TRBV28
D: TRBD1
size: .
CDR3: CASQPGQGYQETQYF
DNA: TGTGCCAGTCAACCGGGACAGGGATACCAAGAGACCCAGTACTTC

J: TRBJ2-1
V: TRBV4-2
D: TRBD2
size: .
CDR3: CASSRNPQRDTYNEQFF
DNA: TGTGCCAGCAGCAGAAATCCACAGCGGGATACCTACAATGAGCAGTTCTTC

J: TRBJ1-5
V: TRBV2
D: TRBD1
size: .
CDR3: CASTKDRGRQPQHF
DNA: TGTGCCAGCACTAAGGACAGGGGCAGGCAGCCCCAGCATTTT

J: TRBJ2-7
V: TRBV9
D: TRBD2
size: .
CDR3: CASSVGLLAGSEQYF
DNA: TGTGCCAGTAGCGTAGGCCTTCTAGCGGGAAGCGAGCAGTACTTC

J: TRBJ2-3
V: TRBV6-1
D: TRBD2
size: .
CDR3: CASRPGLAGEYTQYF
DNA: TGTGCCAGCAGACCCGGACTAGCGGGAGAGTATACGCAGTATTTT

J: TRBJ1-1
V: TRBV28
D: .
size: .
CDR3: CASSLSLDTEAFF
DNA: TGTGCCAGCAGTTTATCTCTCGACACTGAAGCTTTCTTT

J: TRBJ1-6
V: TRBV5-8
D: .
size: .
CDR3: CASSLVGGLIRNNSPLHF
DNA: TGTGCCAGCAGCTTGGTCGGGGGGCTAATTCGTAATAATTCACCCCTCCACTTT

J: TRBJ2-4
V: TRBV5-4
D: .
size: .
CDR3: CASSYRPIQAKNIQYF
DNA: TGTGCCAGCAGCTATCGCCCCATTCAAGCCAAAAACATTCAGTACTTC

J: TRBJ1-5
V: TRBV11-2
D: .
size: .
CDR3: CASASVGSNQPQHF
DNA: TGTGCCAGTGCAAGTGTAGGGAGCAATCAGCCCCAGCATTTT

J: TRBJ1-5
V: TRBV19
D: TRBD1
size: .
CDR3: CASRPGTEYSNQPQHF
DNA: TGTGCCAGTAGGCCTGGGACAGAATATAGCAATCAGCCCCAGCATTTT

J: TRBJ1-2
V: TRBV9
D: .
size: .
CDR3: CASSVSGLLGYTF
DNA: TGTGCCAGCAGCGTTTCGGGTTTACTCGGCTACACCTTC

J: TRBJ2-1
V: TRBV20-1
D: .
size: .
CDR3: CSASSGISEQFF
DNA: TGCAGTGCTAGTTCGGGGATTTCTGAGCAGTTCTTC

J: TRBJ2-6
V: TRBV6-4
D: .
size: .
CDR3: CASRRTLSGANVLTF
DNA: TGTGCCAGCAGGAGGACCCTCTCTGGGGCCAACGTCCTGACTTTC

J: TRBJ1-2
V: TRBV29-1
D: TRBD1
size: .
CDR3: CSVKGQDIGYTF
DNA: TGCAGCGTTAAAGGACAGGACATAGGCTACACCTTC

J: TRBJ1-3
V: TRBV4-1
D: .
size: .
CDR3: CASSQESGAVRNTIYF
DNA: TGCGCCAGCAGCCAAGAGAGTGGGGCGGTGAGAAACACCATATATTTT

J: TRBJ1-3
V: TRBV9
D: .
size: few
CDR3: CASSPSPLLSGNTIYF
DNA: TGTGCCAGCAGCCCCTCACCACTCCTCTCTGGAAACACCATATATTTT

J: TRBJ1-5
V: TRBV7-2
D: .
size: few
CDR3: CASSPPTATNQPQHF
DNA: TGTGCCAGCAGCCCCCCGACAGCTACCAATCAGCCCCAGCATTTT

J: TRBJ2-2
V: TRBV12-3/TRBV12-4
D: .
size: .
CDR3: CASSGTLSGELFF
DNA: TGTGCCAGCAGTGGGACTCTCTCCGGGGAGCTGTTTTTT

J: TRBJ1-6
V: TRBV2
D: TRBD1
size: .
CDR3: CASSEGQGIRPLHF
DNA: TGTGCCAGCAGTGAGGGACAGGGGATTAGACCCCTCCACTTT

J: TRBJ2-3
V: TRBV2
D: .
size: .
CDR3: CASREATTTDTQYF
DNA: TGTGCCAGCAGGGAGGCTACAACCACAGATACGCAGTATTTT

J: TRBJ2-3
V: TRBV5-1
D: .
size: .
CDR3: CASRGAGLSTDTQYF
DNA: TGCGCCAGCCGCGGGGCGGGGTTAAGCACAGATACGCAGTATTTT

J: TRBJ1-2
V: TRBV7-8
D: .
size: .
CDR3: CASSVRVGVNGYGYTF
DNA: TGTGCCAGCAGCGTAAGGGTGGGGGTAAACGGCTATGGCTACACCTTC

J: TRBJ1-1
V: TRBV19
D: .
size: .
CDR3: CASSSSRGQTEAFF
DNA: TGTGCCAGTAGCTCATCCAGGGGTCAAACTGAAGCTTTCTTT

J: TRBJ1-2
V: TRBV18
D: TRBD1
size: .
CDR3: CASSTGQGGRDGYTF
DNA: TGTGCCAGCTCAACAGGACAGGGGGGCCGTGATGGCTACACCTTC

J: TRBJ2-1
V: TRBV2
D: .
size: few
CDR3: CASKIGLERNNEQFF
DNA: TGTGCCAGCAAAATCGGTTTAGAACGGAACAATGAGCAGTTCTTC

J: TRBJ1-3
V: TRBV2
D: .
size: .
CDR3: CASSEIDRALVSGNTIYF
DNA: TGTGCCAGCAGTGAAATTGATCGGGCTCTCGTCTCTGGAAACACCATATATTTT

J: TRBJ2-7
V: TRBV6-5
D: .
size: .
CDR3: CASGVNDYEQYF
DNA: TGTGCCAGCGGGGTCAACGACTACGAGCAGTACTTC

J: TRBJ2-1
V: TRBV18
D: TRBD2
size: .
CDR3: CASSPPGLAGEQFF
DNA: TGTGCCAGCTCACCTCCGGGACTAGCAGGCGAGCAGTTCTTC

J: TRBJ2-1
V: TRBV9
D: TRBD1
size: once
CDR3: CASSKRDRASYNEQFF
DNA: TGTGCCAGCAGCAAAAGAGACAGGGCATCCTACAATGAGCAGTTCTTC

J: TRBJ2-7
V: TRBV28
D: .
size: .
CDR3: CASSYSGAEQYF
DNA: TGTGCCAGCAGCTATTCAGGGGCCGAGCAGTACTTC

J: TRBJ2-7
V: TRBV7-6
D: .
size: .
CDR3: CASSSDRTSYEQYF
DNA: TGTGCCAGCAGCTCCGACAGAACCTCCTACGAGCAGTACTTC

J: TRBJ1-1
V: TRBV5-6
D: .
size: .
CDR3: CASTVSLLNTEAFF
DNA: TGTGCCAGCACCGTAAGCCTCTTAAACACTGAAGCTTTCTTT

J: TRBJ1-2
V: TRBV27
D: TRBD1
size: .
CDR3: CATWTGVTYGYTF
DNA: TGTGCCACCTGGACAGGGGTGACCTATGGCTACACCTTC

J: TRBJ2-7
V: TRBV28
D: .
size: .
CDR3: CATLPRTSYEQYF
DNA: TGTGCCACCCTTCCCCGCACCTCCTACGAGCAGTACTTC

J: TRBJ2-3
V: TRBV24-1
D: .
size: .
CDR3: CATSDLQGHTDTQYF
DNA: TGTGCCACCAGTGACCTACAGGGACACACAGATACGCAGTATTTT

J: TRBJ2-3
V: TRBV4-1
D: .
size: .
CDR3: CASRLTGTDTQYF
DNA: TGCGCCAGCAGGTTAACAGGCACAGATACGCAGTATTTT

J: TRBJ2-3
V: TRBV6-5
D: TRBD1
size: .
CDR3: CASSYSGTGTDTQYF
DNA: TGTGCCAGCAGTTACTCCGGGACAGGTACAGATACGCAGTATTTT

J: TRBJ2-7
V: TRBV23-1
D: .
size: .
CDR3: CASRPGEQYF
DNA: TGCGCCAGCCGCCCGGGCGAGCAGTACTTC

J: TRBJ1-5
V: TRBV19
D: .
size: once
CDR3: CASSTKETFGQPQHF
DNA: TGTGCCAGTAGTACAAAAGAGACCTTCGGGCAGCCCCAGCATTTT

J: TRBJ1-1
V: TRBV18
D: .
size: .
CDR3: CASSQGRDTEAFF
DNA: TGTGCCAGCTCACAGGGACGGGACACTGAAGCTTTCTTT

J: TRBJ1-2
V: TRBV7-3
D: TRBD1
size: .
CDR3: CASNLVVGQDSPGGYTF
DNA: TGTGCCAGCAATTTGGTGGTGGGACAGGATTCCCCCGGGGGCTACACCTTC

J: TRBJ2-5
V: TRBV7-9
D: TRBD2
size: .
CDR3: CASSPGLAGKETQYF
DNA: TGTGCCAGCAGCCCGGGACTAGCGGGAAAAGAGACCCAGTACTTC

J: TRBJ2-6
V: TRBV14
D: .
size: .
CDR3: CASSPGGAGANVLTF
DNA: TGTGCCAGCAGCCCCGGCGGGGCTGGGGCCAACGTCCTGACTTTC

J: TRBJ2-5
V: TRBV5-6
D: .
size: .
CDR3: CASSIGGGHTETQYF
DNA: TGTGCCAGCAGTATTGGGGGGGGGCACACAGAGACCCAGTACTTC

J: TRBJ2-5
V: TRBV29-1
D: .
size: .
CDR3: CSTSLPGSQETQYF
DNA: TGCAGCACATCGCTCCCCGGCAGCCAAGAGACCCAGTACTTC

J: TRBJ2-7
V: TRBV27
D: TRBD2
size: .
CDR3: CATRTSGEGHEQYF
DNA: TGTGCCACCAGGACTAGCGGGGAGGGACACGAGCAGTACTTC

J: TRBJ2-5
V: TRBV10-3
D: .
size: .
CDR3: CAISAGANPQETQYF
DNA: TGTGCCATCAGTGCCGGGGCGAACCCACAAGAGACCCAGTACTTC

J: TRBJ2-7
V: TRBV28
D: .
size: .
CDR3: CASSLLQQKGYEQYF
DNA: TGTGCCAGCAGTTTATTACAGCAAAAAGGATACGAGCAGTACTTC

J: TRBJ1-4
V: TRBV29-1
D: .
size: .
CDR3: CSVPASATNEKLFF
DNA: TGCAGCGTCCCCGCGAGTGCAACTAATGAAAAACTGTTTTTT

J: TRBJ2-7
V: TRBV6-5
D: .
size: .
CDR3: CASTMKGGSVRGQYF
DNA: TGTGCCAGCACCATGAAGGGGGGATCTGTGAGGGGGCAGTACTTC

J: TRBJ1-4
V: TRBV30
D: TRBD1
size: .
CDR3: CAWSVLQGAGEKLFF
DNA: TGTGCCTGGAGTGTACTGCAGGGGGCAGGGGAAAAACTGTTTTTT

J: TRBJ1-2
V: TRBV28
D: .
size: .
CDR3: CASSSTDGGYTF
DNA: TGTGCCAGCAGTTCGACAGATGGGGGCTACACCTTC